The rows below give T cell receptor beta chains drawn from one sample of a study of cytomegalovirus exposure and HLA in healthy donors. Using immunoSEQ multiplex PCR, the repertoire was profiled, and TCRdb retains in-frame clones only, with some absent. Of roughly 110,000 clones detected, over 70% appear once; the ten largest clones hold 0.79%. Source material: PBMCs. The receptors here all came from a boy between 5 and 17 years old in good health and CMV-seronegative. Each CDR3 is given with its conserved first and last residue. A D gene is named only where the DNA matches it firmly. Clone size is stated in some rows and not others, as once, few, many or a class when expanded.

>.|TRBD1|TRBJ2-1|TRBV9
TGTGCCAGCAGCGACTTTAGGGGGCCGAATGAGCAGTTCTTC
CASSDFRGPNEQFF
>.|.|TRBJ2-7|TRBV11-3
TGTGCCAGCAGCTCAACCCGGACACTTTCCTACGAGCAGTACTTC
CASSSTRTLSYEQYF
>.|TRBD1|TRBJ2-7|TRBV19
TGTGCCAGTGGACCGGACAGGGGCTACGAGCAGTACTTC
CASGPDRGYEQYF
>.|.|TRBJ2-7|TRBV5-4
TGTGCCAGCAGCTTGGGCGGGCATACCGGACGCTACGAGCAGTACTTC
CASSLGGHTGRYEQYF
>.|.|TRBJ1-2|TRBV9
TGTGCCAGCAGCGTAGAGGGGTGGGACTATGGCTACACCTTC
CASSVEGWDYGYTF
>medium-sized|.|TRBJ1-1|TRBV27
TGTGCCAGCATTGCGCACGGGAGGAACACTGAAGCTTTCTTT
CASIAHGRNTEAFF
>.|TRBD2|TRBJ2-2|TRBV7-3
TGTGCCAGCAGCTTACCCGGGACTAGCGGGGGGGCAACCGGGGAGCTGTTTTTT
CASSLPGTSGGATGELFF
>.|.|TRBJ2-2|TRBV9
TGTGCCAGCGGGACACCGAACACCGGGGAGCTGTTTTTT
CASGTPNTGELFF
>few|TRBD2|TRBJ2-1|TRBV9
TGTGCCAGCAGCCCTTCTAGCGGCACCTACAATGAGCAGTTCTTC
CASSPSSGTYNEQFF
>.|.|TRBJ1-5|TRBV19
TGTGCCAGTAATACCAGGGGCAATCAGCCCCAGCATTTT
CASNTRGNQPQHF
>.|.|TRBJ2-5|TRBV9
TGTGCCAGCAGCGAAACCCCTGATGGCCGAGGGGAGACCCAGTACTTC
CASSETPDGRGETQYF
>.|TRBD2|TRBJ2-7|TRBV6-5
TGTGCCAGCACCAAACTAGCGGGGGCCCTCTACGAGCAGTACTTC
CASTKLAGALYEQYF
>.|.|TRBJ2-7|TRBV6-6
TGTGCCAGCAGTTACTCCGACGAGCAGTACTTC
CASSYSDEQYF